These 17 T cell receptor beta chains were all obtained from the same sample, sequenced in a study of T cell responses to AZD1222 COVID-19 vaccine (dated by TCRdb to the early 2020s). Explained via the paper, the time point label denotes: baseline before first vaccination. Library preparation was by the immunoSEQ multiplex PCR assay. Imported from immuneACCESS, the table was reduced by TCRdb to in-frame sequences with V and J called. These copies leave out some clones; in studies compared against another copy, an unresolved V gene accounts for under half, and the cause of the remainder is not known. The sample table records approximately 150,000 clones; approximately 90% of these occur just once. Together, the top ten hold around 4% of the sample. The material was peripheral blood, obtained on day 0 of AZD1222 vaccination. The origin of the receptors is an adult in good health.

The chain links TRBV20-1 to TRBJ1-2; D is ambiguous. The CDR3 has 11 amino acids. The germline CDR1 and CDR2 sequences are DFQATT and SNEGSKA (reference sequence). V lost 5 bases to trimming and J lost 8 bases, with 12 bases between them. The CDR3 reads CSAPTSRGYTF. As DNA, the CDR3 is TGCAGTGCTCCGACTAGTCGGGGCTACACCTTC.

The chain combines TRBV5-1 with TRBJ1-3; unclear D gene. The CDR3 has 15 residues. V lost 4 bases to trimming and J lost 2 bases, with 13 bases between them. CDR1 is SGHRS, CDR2 YFSETQ, per germline. For the CDR3, the DNA is TGCGCCAGCAGCCCCGGGTATGACCCTGGAAACACCATATATTTT. This sequence encodes CASSPGYDPGNTIYF.

This clone was picked up one time. CDR3 amino acids: CASSQQLANEQFF. In DNA form, the CDR3 reads TGTGCCAGCAGCCAACAATTAGCGAATGAGCAGTTCTTC. The chain combines TRBV3-1 (or the pseudogene TRBV3-2) with TRBJ2-1, with D perhaps TRBD2 (5 bases). Germline CDR1 is LGHDT and CDR2 is YNNKEL (reference sequence). The CDR3 has 13 residues. Trimming left V 2 bases short and J 7 bases short, with 9 bases between.

The chain is built from TRBV6-6 and TRBJ1-1; tentative D call: TRBD1 (5 bases). Trimming pared 6 bases from V and 5 bases from J, leaving 13 bases between. CDR1 is MNHNY and CDR2 is SVGAGI in the germline V gene (reference sequence). CDR3 length: 13 amino acids. The CDR3 reads CASRDPGGTEAFF. Written as DNA, the CDR3 is TGTGCCAGCAGGGACCCGGGGGGGACTGAAGCTTTCTTT.

The chain has TRBV5-1 and TRBJ1-2; D gene unclear. The CDR3 consists of 15 residues. The germline gives CDR1 SGHRS, CDR2 YFSETQ. The germline V and J ends were trimmed by 3 bases and 0 bases, with 12 bases remaining between them. The CDR3: CASSSQVQANYGYTF. The DNA of the CDR3 is TGCGCCAGCAGCTCCCAGGTCCAAGCTAACTATGGCTACACCTTC. Complete variable domain (other parts from reference TRBV5-1 and TRBJ1-2): KAGVTQTPRYLIKTRGQQVTLSCSPISGHRSVSWYQQTPGQGLQFLFEYFSETQRNKGNFPGRFSGRQFSNSRSEMNVSTLELGDSALYLCASSSQVQANYGYTFGSGTRLTVV.

This chain joins TRBV5-8 and TRBJ2-3; TRBD2 agrees at 7 bases. CDR1 is SGHTS, CDR2 YDEGEE, per germline. The CDR3 totals 14 residues. V lost 6 bases to trimming and J lost 5 bases; unmatched junction nucleotides: 9. This chain's CDR3 is CASTFGLGRDTQYF. The CDR3 DNA reads as TGTGCCAGCACCTTCGGACTAGGAAGAGATACGCAGTATTTT. Full variable domain (outside the CDR3, taken from reference TRBV5-8 and TRBJ2-3): EAGVTQSPTHLIKTRGQQATLRCSPISGHTSVYWYQQALGLGLQFLLWYDEGEERNRGNFPPRFSGRQFPNYSSELNVNALELEDSALYLCASTFGLGRDTQYFGPGTRLTVL.

As to this clone: In the same sample, other DNA sequences code for this CDR3. This sequence joins TRBV18 and TRBJ2-2; 9 nucleotides align to TRBD2. CDR1 KGHSH and CDR2 LQKENI come from the germline V gene. The CDR3 extends over 16 amino acids. V dropped 0 bases and J dropped 5; count of bases not matched to a gene: 4. Here the CDR3 DNA reads TGTGCCAGCTCACCACCCGGCGGGAGGGATACCGGGGAGCTGTTTTTT. Encoded protein: CASSPPGGRDTGELFF.

This clone was observed a single time. The chain employs TRBV19 and TRBJ2-2; weak D call: TRBD1 (6 bases). CDR3 length equals 14 residues. V lost 5 bases and J lost 4, with 11 bases in between. The V gene's germline CDR1 is LNHDA and CDR2 SQIVND (reference sequence). CDR3 region: CASSLQGGTGELFF. CDR3 nucleotides: TGTGCCAGTAGTTTACAGGGTGGCACCGGGGAGCTGTTTTTT.

The chain carries TRBV6-5 and TRBJ2-7, with TRBD1 identical over 10 bases. Losses at the gene ends were 8 bases for V and 1 base for J; bases not matched to a gene: 8. Germline V CDR1 and CDR2: MNHEY, SVGAGI. The CDR3 is 15 amino acids. CDR3 coding DNA: TGTGCCAGCTCCTACAGGGACAGGGGTTCCTACGAGCAGTACTTC. This encodes CASSYRDRGSYEQYF.

The rearrangement links TRBV28 to TRBJ2-1, with a tentative D call TRBD2 (7 bases). The CDR3 extends over 13 amino acids. Between the trimmed V and J ends, which lost 7 bases and 12 bases, there was a span of 19 bases. Germline CDR1 and CDR2: MDHEN and SYDVKM. DNA for the CDR3: TGTGCCAGCATCCCTGCGGGGGCCCGGGTGCAGTTCTTC. Translated: CASIPAGARVQFF.

The chain links TRBV9 to TRBJ2-3; TRBD2 matches 9 bases. CDR1 SGDLS and CDR2 YYNGEE come from the germline V gene. This CDR3 region has 16 residues. After removal of 1 base from V and 1 base from J, the junction contained 4 bases not matched to a gene. CDR3 in DNA: TGTGCCAGCAGCGTACAGAGGACTAGCGGCACAGATACGCAGTATTTT. The encoded protein is CASSVQRTSGTDTQYF.

The rearrangement uses TRBV7-3 and TRBJ2-1, with 7 bases lining up with TRBD2. This CDR3 spans 19 amino acids. Germline CDR1 and CDR2: SGHTA and FQGTGA. Losses at the gene ends were 1 base for V and 1 base for J; bases not matched to a gene: 13. The CDR3 here is CASSLMASGAPRSYNEQFF. CDR3 nucleotide sequence: TGTGCCAGCAGCTTAATGGCTAGCGGCGCCCCCCGATCCTACAATGAGCAGTTCTTC.

This chain connects TRBV4-3 to TRBJ2-1; 14 bases are shared with TRBD2. Unmatched junction bases numbered 5, after V lost 4 bases and J lost 12 bases. CDR3 size: 14 residues. CDR1 is LGHNA, CDR2 YSLEER, per germline. The DNA of the CDR3 is TGCGCCAGCAGCCTCGGACTAGCGGGAGGAGGGCAGTTCTTC. This codes for CASSLGLAGGGQFF.

The chain is built from TRBV28 and TRBJ2-6, with TRBD1 matching over 8 bases. Unmatched junction bases numbered 11, after V lost 3 bases and J lost 4 bases. The germline V gene encodes CDR1 MDHEN and CDR2 SYDVKM. The CDR3 spans 18 residues. The CDR3 DNA reads TGTGCCAGCAGTTTCCCGGACAGGGATCCTCTGGGGGCCAACGTCCTGACTTTC. This translates into CASSFPDRDPLGANVLTF.

This clone has more than one count but fewer than ten. The chain recombines TRBV19 with TRBJ2-2, with TRBD2 identical over 7 bases. CDR1 is LNHDA, CDR2 SQIVND, per germline (reference sequence). The V segment lost 8 bases and the J segment 1 base; nucleotides outside the gene matches: 7. CDR3 length: 15 amino acids. The CDR3 bases are TGTGCCAGTGGCGCGGGGGATTGGAACACCGGGGAGCTGTTTTTT. Protein product: CASGAGDWNTGELFF.

The chain recombines TRBV27 with TRBJ1-5; D remains ambiguous. The V gene's germline CDR1 is MNHEY and CDR2 SMNVEV (reference sequence). V was trimmed by 5 bases and J by 1 base, leaving 21 bases between them. The CDR3 loop spans 18 amino acids. CDR3 in DNA: TGTGCCAGCAGTCTCGAACCCCCTCGTAGCATCAGCAATCAGCCCCAGCATTTT. This gives the protein CASSLEPPRSISNQPQHF.

The chain joins TRBV11-2 to TRBJ1-2; weak D call: TRBD1 (6 bases). Per germline, CDR1 SGHAT and CDR2 FQNNGV. The CDR3 is made up of 14 amino acids. Trimming took off 1 base at V and 7 bases at J, with 13 bases between the two ends. CDR3 in amino acids: CASSLGLNRVGYTF. The CDR3 region has the DNA TGTGCCAGCAGCTTAGGCCTGAACAGGGTTGGCTACACCTTC.